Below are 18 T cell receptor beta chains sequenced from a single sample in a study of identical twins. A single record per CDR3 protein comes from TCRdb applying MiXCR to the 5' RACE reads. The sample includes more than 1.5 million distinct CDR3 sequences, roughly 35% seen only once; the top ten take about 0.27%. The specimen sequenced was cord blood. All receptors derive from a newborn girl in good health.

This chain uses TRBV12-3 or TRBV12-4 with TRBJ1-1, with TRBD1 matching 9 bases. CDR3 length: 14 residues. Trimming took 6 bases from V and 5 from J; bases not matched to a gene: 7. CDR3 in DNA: TGTGCCAGCAGGGGGGGACAGGGATGGACTGAAGCTTTCTTT. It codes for CASRGGQGWTEAFF.

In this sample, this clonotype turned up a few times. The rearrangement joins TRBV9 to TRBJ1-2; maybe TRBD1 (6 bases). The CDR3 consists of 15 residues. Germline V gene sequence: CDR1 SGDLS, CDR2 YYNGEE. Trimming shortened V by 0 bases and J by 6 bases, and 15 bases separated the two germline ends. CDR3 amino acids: CASSVGGARTHGYTF. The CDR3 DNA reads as TGTGCCAGCAGCGTAGGGGGGGCCCGAACCCATGGCTACACCTTC.

The CDR3 DNA follows: TGTGCCAGCAGGATACCGGGACTACCCCTGGGTGAGCAGTACTTC. Its translation is CASRIPGLPLGEQYF. The V gene is TRBV28, the J gene TRBJ2-7, with 7 bases matching TRBD2. There are 15 residues in the CDR3. V lost 6 bases to trimming and J lost 7 bases; unmatched junction nucleotides: 15. From germline, CDR1 is MDHEN and CDR2 SYDVKM.

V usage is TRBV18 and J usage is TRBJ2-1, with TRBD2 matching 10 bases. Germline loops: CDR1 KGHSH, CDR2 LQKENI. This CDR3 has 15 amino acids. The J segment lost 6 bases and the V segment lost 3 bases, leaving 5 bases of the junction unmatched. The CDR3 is CASSPRASGGNEQFF. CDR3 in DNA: TGTGCCAGCTCACCCCGGGCTAGCGGGGGCAATGAGCAGTTCTTC.

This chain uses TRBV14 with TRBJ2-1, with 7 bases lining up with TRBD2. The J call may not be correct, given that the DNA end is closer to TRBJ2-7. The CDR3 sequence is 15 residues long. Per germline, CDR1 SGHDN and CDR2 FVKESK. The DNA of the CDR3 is TGTGCCAGCACCGTCGGGGGGAGCTCCTACAATGAGCAGTACTTC. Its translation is CASTVGGSSYNEQYF.

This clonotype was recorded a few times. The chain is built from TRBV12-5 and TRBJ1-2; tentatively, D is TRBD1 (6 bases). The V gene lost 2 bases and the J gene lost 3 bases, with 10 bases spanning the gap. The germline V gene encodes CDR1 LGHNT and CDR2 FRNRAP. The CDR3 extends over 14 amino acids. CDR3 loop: CASGLLGGHYGYTF. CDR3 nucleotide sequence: TGTGCTAGTGGTTTGTTGGGGGGCCACTATGGCTACACCTTC.

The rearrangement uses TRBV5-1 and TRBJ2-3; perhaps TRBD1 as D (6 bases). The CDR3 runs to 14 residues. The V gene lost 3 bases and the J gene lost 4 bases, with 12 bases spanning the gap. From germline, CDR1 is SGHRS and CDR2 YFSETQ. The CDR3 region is CASSSQGRPDTQYF. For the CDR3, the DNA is TGCGCCAGCAGCTCACAGGGTAGGCCAGATACGCAGTATTTT.

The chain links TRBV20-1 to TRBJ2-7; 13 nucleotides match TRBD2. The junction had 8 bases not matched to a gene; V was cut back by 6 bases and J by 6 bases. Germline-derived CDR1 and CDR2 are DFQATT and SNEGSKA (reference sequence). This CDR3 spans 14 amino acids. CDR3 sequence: CSALRTSGSGEQYF. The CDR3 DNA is TGCAGTGCCCTCAGGACTAGCGGGAGTGGCGAGCAGTACTTC.

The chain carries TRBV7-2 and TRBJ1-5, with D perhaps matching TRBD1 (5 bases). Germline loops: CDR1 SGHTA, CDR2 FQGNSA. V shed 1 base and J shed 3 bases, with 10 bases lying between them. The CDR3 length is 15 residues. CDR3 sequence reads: CASSLVGDPNQPQHF. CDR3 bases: TGTGCCAGCAGCTTAGTGGGGGACCCCAATCAGCCCCAGCATTTT.

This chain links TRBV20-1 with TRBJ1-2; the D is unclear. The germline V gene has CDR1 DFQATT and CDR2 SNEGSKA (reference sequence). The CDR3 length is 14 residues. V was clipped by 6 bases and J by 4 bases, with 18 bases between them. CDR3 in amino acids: CSAIPGEGAYGYTF. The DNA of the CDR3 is TGCAGTGCCATCCCCGGGGAGGGAGCCTATGGCTACACCTTC.

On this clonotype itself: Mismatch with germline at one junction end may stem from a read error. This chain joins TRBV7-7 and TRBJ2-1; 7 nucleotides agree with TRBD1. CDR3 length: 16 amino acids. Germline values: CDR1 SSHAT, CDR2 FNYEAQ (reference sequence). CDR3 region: CASSLGPDRDGETQFF. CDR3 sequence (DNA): TGTGCTAGCAGCTTAGGCCCCGACAGGGACGGGGAGACCCAGTTCTTC.

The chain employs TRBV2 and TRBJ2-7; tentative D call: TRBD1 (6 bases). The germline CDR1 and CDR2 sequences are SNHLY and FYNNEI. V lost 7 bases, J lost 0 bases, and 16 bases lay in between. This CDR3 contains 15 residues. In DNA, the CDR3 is TGTGCCAGCAAAGCAGGGGCCGCTATCTCCTACGAGCAGTACTTC. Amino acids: CASKAGAAISYEQYF. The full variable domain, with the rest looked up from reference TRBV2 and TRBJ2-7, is EPEVTQTPSHQVTQMGQEVILRCVPISNHLYFYWYRQILGQKVEFLVSFYNNEISEKSEIFDDQFSVERPDGSNFTLKIRSTKLEDSAMYFCASKAGAAISYEQYFGPGTRLTVT.

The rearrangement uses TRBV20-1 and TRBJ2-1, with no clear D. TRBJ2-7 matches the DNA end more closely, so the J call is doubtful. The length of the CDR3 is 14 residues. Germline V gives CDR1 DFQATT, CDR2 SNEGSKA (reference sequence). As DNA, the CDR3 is TGCAGTGCTAGAGTCCTAGGTCCCTACAATGAGCAGTACTTC. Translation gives CSARVLGPYNEQYF.

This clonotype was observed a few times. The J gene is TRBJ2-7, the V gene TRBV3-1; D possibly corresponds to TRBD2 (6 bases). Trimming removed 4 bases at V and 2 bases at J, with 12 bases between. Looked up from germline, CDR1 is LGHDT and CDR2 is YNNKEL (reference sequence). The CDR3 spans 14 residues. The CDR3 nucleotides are TGTGCCAGCAGCCCTGAGGCGGGAACCTACGAGCAGTACTTC. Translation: CASSPEAGTYEQYF.

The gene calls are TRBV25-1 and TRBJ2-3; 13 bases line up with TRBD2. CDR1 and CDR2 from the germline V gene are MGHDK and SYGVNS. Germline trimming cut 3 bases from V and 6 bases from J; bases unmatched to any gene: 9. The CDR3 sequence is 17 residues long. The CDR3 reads CASSDYPGLAGSDTQYF. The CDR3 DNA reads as TGTGCCAGCAGTGACTACCCGGGACTAGCGGGGTCGGATACGCAGTATTTT.

This CDR3 reads CASRATGAGTGELFF. The CDR3 DNA reads as TGTGCCAGCAGAGCCACAGGGGCCGGCACCGGGGAGCTGTTTTTT. The rearrangement joins TRBV28 to TRBJ2-2; TRBD1 matches 7 bases. The CDR3 extends over 15 amino acids. With 6 bases clipped from V and 4 bases from J, the junction kept 8 bases outside the gene matches. Germline loops: CDR1 MDHEN, CDR2 SYDVKM.

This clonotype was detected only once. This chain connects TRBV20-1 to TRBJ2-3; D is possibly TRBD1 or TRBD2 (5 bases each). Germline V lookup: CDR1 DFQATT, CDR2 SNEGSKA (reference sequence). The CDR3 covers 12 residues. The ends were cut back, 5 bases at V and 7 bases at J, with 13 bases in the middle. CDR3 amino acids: CSAVGTTNTQYF. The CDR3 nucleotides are TGCAGTGCTGTCGGGACGACGAATACGCAGTATTTT.

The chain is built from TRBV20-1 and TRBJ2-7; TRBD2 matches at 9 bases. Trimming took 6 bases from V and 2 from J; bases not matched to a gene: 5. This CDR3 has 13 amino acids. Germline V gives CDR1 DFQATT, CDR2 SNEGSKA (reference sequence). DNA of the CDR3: TGCAGTGCGGAATCTAGCGGGGCCTACGAGCAGTACTTC. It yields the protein CSAESSGAYEQYF.